The T cell receptor (beta chain) under discussion was sequenced for a study of T-cell memory formation after mild COVID-19. Study conclusions and caveats: Clones that got smaller from day 15 to 85 had even CD4/CD8, while clones growing later tipped toward CD4+.

Trimming took 0 bases from V and 6 from J, leaving 14 bases between them. Germline assignment: CDR1 LGHDT and CDR2 YNNKEL (reference sequence). The CDR3 covers 15 residues. In TCRdb, the 5' RACE reads were re-called with MiXCR into one record per CDR3 protein. The sample holds roughly 600,000 distinct CDR3 sequences, around 17% seen once. About this clonotype itself: Antigen specificity is unknown.

The sample taken for sequencing was PBMCs or a T cell subset sorted from them (not recorded which). This sequence was found in an adult woman who had mild COVID-19 (a few samples of this study predate the infection). Cell type and time point are not known. This chain links TRBV3-1 with TRBJ1-1; D is perhaps TRBD1 (5 bases). The CDR3 region has the DNA TGTGCCAGCAGCCAAGAGAGGGGTCCCTGGGCTGAAGCTTTCTTT. Translated: CASSQERGPWAEAFF.